The rows below give T cell receptor beta chains drawn from one sample of a study of response to subunit inactivated influenza vaccine. In TCRdb, the RT-PCR reads were re-called with MiXCR into one record per CDR3 protein. The sample carries roughly 650,000 distinct CDR3 sequences, 15% to 19% recorded once. The sample here was PBMCs from blood, taken 11 to 12 days after vaccination. These TCRs come from a man in his forties or fifties who received an inactivated influenza vaccine. Both conserved end residues are part of each CDR3. D genes are given only for firm matches. A row's size may be missing; if present it is once, few, many or a size class.

clone_size d_call cdr3_length j_call v_call cdr3_nt cdr3_aa
. . 12 TRBJ2-5 TRBV20-1 TGCAGTGGGAGACAGTCCCAAGAGACCCAGTACTTC CSGRQSQETQYF
. TRBD1 18 TRBJ2-6 TRBV12-3/TRBV12-4 TGTGCCAGCAGGCCGGACAGGGGCATTTACACTGGGGCCAACGTCCTGACTTTC CASRPDRGIYTGANVLTF
. . 14 TRBJ2-7 TRBV7-9 TGTGCCAGCAGCGCGACAGCCCAATCCTACGAGCAGTACTTC CASSATAQSYEQYF
few . 14 TRBJ2-3 TRBV4-1 TGCGCCAGCAGCCAACATGAGTCCACAGATACGCAGTATTTT CASSQHESTDTQYF
few . 14 TRBJ2-7 TRBV7-2 TGTGCCAGCAGCTTAAAGGTGGGCCCCTACGAGCAGTACTTC CASSLKVGPYEQYF
. TRBD2 15 TRBJ2-1 TRBV20-1 TGCAGTGCTAGGTCCAGCGGGAGGCTCGTTAATGAGCAGTTCTTC CSARSSGRLVNEQFF
. . 15 TRBJ1-6 TRBV20-1 TGCAGTGCTAGGACCCCAGGGGAGGCTGGTTCACCCCTCCACTTT CSARTPGEAGSPLHF
few TRBD2 18 TRBJ2-1 TRBV20-1 TGCAGTGCTAGAGATGGGACTAGCGAGAGTCCACCTTACAATGAGCAGTTCTTC CSARDGTSESPPYNEQFF
. . 13 TRBJ2-7 TRBV6-1 TGTGCCAGCGGGGGGGCGGGAGTCTACGAGCAGTACTTC CASGGAGVYEQYF
once TRBD2 14 TRBJ2-7 TRBV7-9 TGTGCCAGCAGCCTTACGACTAGCGGGAGGGAGCAGTACTTC CASSLTTSGREQYF
few TRBD2 16 TRBJ2-1 TRBV20-1 TGCAGTGCTAGTTTTCCTAGCGGGGCGCGACACAATGAGCAGTTCTTC CSASFPSGARHNEQFF
. TRBD1 15 TRBJ2-1 TRBV7-6 TGTGCCAGCAGCTTATTCGCACAGGGGTTAGATGAGCAGTTCTTC CASSLFAQGLDEQFF
many . 13 TRBJ1-2 TRBV12-3/TRBV12-4 TGTGCCAGCGGACAGACAGTGAACTATGGCTACACCTTC CASGQTVNYGYTF
. . 13 TRBJ2-3 TRBV6-1 TGTGCCAGCAGACGAACTAGCACTCATACGCAGTATTTT CASRRTSTHTQYF
few TRBD2 20 TRBJ2-1 TRBV14 TGTGCCAGCAGCCATTGGGTCGGACTAGCGGGAGGCCGACGAGGGGATGAGCAGTTCTTC CASSHWVGLAGGRRGDEQFF
. TRBD2 18 TRBJ2-4 TRBV7-6 TGTGCCAGCAGCTTAAGGCCTAGCGGGAGGGCCTGGGAAAACATTCAGTACTTC CASSLRPSGRAWENIQYF
few . 17 TRBJ2-1 TRBV15 TGTGCCACCAGCAGAGATTCTCCGGGTGGGACTTACAATGAGCAGTTCTTC CATSRDSPGGTYNEQFF
few . 14 TRBJ2-5 TRBV5-1 TGCGCCAGCAGCCCCTTACAGGGACTGGAGACCCAGTACTTC CASSPLQGLETQYF
few TRBD2 16 TRBJ2-5 TRBV6-2/TRBV6-3 TGTGCCAGCAGTTACGAACTAGCGGGGGCCAAAGAGACCCAGTACTTC CASSYELAGAKETQYF
many . 11 TRBJ2-3 TRBV7-2 TGTGCCAGCAGCGCCCTTGATACGCAGTATTTT CASSALDTQYF
few TRBD2 14 TRBJ2-5 TRBV3-1 TGTGCCAGCAGCCACTCTAGCGGAGAAGAGACCCAGTACTTC CASSHSSGEETQYF
. . 14 TRBJ1-3 TRBV9 TGTGCCAGCAGCGTAGTGGGACCTGGAAACACCATATATTTT CASSVVGPGNTIYF
. TRBD1 16 TRBJ1-2 TRBV7-2 TGTGCCAGCAGCTCGGCCGGGACAGTTAGTTTCTATGGCTACACCTTC CASSSAGTVSFYGYTF
many . 14 TRBJ2-1 TRBV12-3/TRBV12-4 TGTGCCAGCAGTTTCGGGGGGAGGGGGAATGAGCAGTTCTTC CASSFGGRGNEQFF
. TRBD2 15 TRBJ2-7 TRBV3-1 TGTGCCACCTGCCATGGGGGACTAGCGGACTACGAGCAGTACTTC CATCHGGLADYEQYF
few TRBD2 16 TRBJ2-5 TRBV28 TGTGCCAGCAGTTTAGGTACTAGCGGGGTCCAAGAGACCCAGTACTTC CASSLGTSGVQETQYF
. TRBD2 17 TRBJ2-3 TRBV7-9 TGTGCCAGCAGCTGGGGACTAGCGGGAGGAAGCACAGATACGCAGTATTTT CASSWGLAGGSTDTQYF
. . 15 TRBJ1-5 TRBV2 TGTGCCAGCAGTGAGGGGTACTTTGGCAATCAGCCCCAGCATTTT CASSEGYFGNQPQHF
. . 14 TRBJ2-7 TRBV28 TGTGCCAGCAAGCTTGAGTCTTTTCCCTACGAGCAGTACTTC CASKLESFPYEQYF
few . 13 TRBJ2-1 TRBV20-1 TGCAGTGCTAGACGGAGAGGTACAGATGAGCAGTTCTTC CSARRRGTDEQFF
few . 16 TRBJ2-1 TRBV10-3 TGTGCCATCAGTGAGTCGGTGCGGAACTCCTACAATGAGCAGTTCTTC CAISESVRNSYNEQFF
few . 12 TRBJ1-2 TRBV20-1 TGCAGTGCTAGACAATCTAACTATGGCTACACCTTC CSARQSNYGYTF
few . 15 TRBJ2-5 TRBV27 TGTGCCAGCAGTCAGGGACTCCGGTACCAAGAGACCCAGTACTTC CASSQGLRYQETQYF
. TRBD2 20 TRBJ2-1 TRBV14 TGTGCCAGCAGCCAAGATAGGAGAGGCCTAGCGGGAAGCTCCTACAATGAGCAGTTCTTC CASSQDRRGLAGSSYNEQFF
many TRBD1 13 TRBJ1-5 TRBV12-3/TRBV12-4 TGTGCCAGCAGTTCGGGACAGAACCAGCCCCAGCATTTT CASSSGQNQPQHF
. TRBD2 16 TRBJ2-1 TRBV7-2 TGTGCCAGCAGCTTAGATCGAGCGGGGATCTACAATGAGCAGTTCTTC CASSLDRAGIYNEQFF
. . 12 TRBJ2-1 TRBV18 TGTGCCAGCTCACCTTCGAGCGATGAGCAGTTCTTC CASSPSSDEQFF
. . 16 TRBJ2-7 TRBV4-1 TGCGCCAGCAGCCAAGAGTTCATGGTCGGGTCCTACGAGCAGTACTTC CASSQEFMVGSYEQYF
. TRBD2 14 TRBJ2-1 TRBV5-1 TGCGCCAGCAGTCCTAGCGGGGTGTGGAATGAGCAGTTCTTC CASSPSGVWNEQFF
few TRBD1 14 TRBJ1-5 TRBV7-2 TGTGCCAGCAGATTGGGGACAGCCGATCAGCCCCAGCATTTT CASRLGTADQPQHF
. TRBD1 16 TRBJ1-1 TRBV6-1 TGTGCCAGCAGTGAACTAGGTCGGGGACAGGGTCCCGAAGCTTTCTTT CASSELGRGQGPEAFF
few TRBD1 16 TRBJ2-5 TRBV28 TGTGCCAGCAGTTCCCCCCCGGGGACAGGGGAAGAGACCCAGTACTTC CASSSPPGTGEETQYF
. TRBD1 15 TRBJ1-5 TRBV7-9 TGTGCCAGCAGCGCGGGACAGAATAGCAATCAGCCCCAGCATTTT CASSAGQNSNQPQHF